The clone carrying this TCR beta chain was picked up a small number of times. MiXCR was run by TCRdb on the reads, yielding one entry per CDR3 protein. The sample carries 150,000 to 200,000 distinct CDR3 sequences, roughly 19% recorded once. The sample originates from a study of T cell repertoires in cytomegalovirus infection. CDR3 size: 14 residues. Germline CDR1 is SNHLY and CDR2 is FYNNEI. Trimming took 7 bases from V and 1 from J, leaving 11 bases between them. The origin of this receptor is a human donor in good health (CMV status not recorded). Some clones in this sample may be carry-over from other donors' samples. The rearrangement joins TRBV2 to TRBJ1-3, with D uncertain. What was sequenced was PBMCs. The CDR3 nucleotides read TGTGCCAGCATGCCTAGGGTGTCTGGAAACACCATATATTTT. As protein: CASMPRVSGNTIYF.